This entry lists 28 T cell receptor beta chains sequenced from one sample in a study. MiXCR was run by TCRdb on the 5' RACE reads, yielding one entry per CDR3 protein. The table lists roughly 45,000 distinct CDR3 sequences, about 32% of them singletons. The sequenced sample was tumor-infiltrating memory CD4+ T cells sorted from the breast tumor. Subset in this sample: memory CD4+ T cells, CD4+CD45RO+CD25-. These receptors were collected from a female donor with breast cancer.

This clonotype is termed medium-sized. V gene TRBV5-1 combines with J gene TRBJ2-7; D gene unclear. Per the germline V gene, CDR1 is SGHRS and CDR2 is YFSETQ. V lost 5 bases and J 3 bases, leaving 12 bases between the germline ends. The CDR3 is 13 residues long. The CDR3 bases are TGCGCCAGCAGTGGGCAGCCGAACTACGAGCAGTACTTC. As protein: CASSGQPNYEQYF.

This clonotype appeared once. This may stem from a read error, because a much larger clone lies one nucleotide away. No conserved phenylalanine or tryptophan is present at the end of the CDR3, so a read error is the likely explanation. The genes are TRBV20-1 and TRBJ2-3; D could derive from TRBD1 or TRBD2 (5 bases each). The V gene's germline CDR1 is DFQATT and CDR2 SNEGSKA (reference sequence). V was clipped by 2 bases and J by 2 bases, with 11 bases between them. The CDR3 length is 14 residues. CDR3 loop: CSARLGVVTDTQYV. CDR3 sequence (DNA): TGCAGTGCTAGATTGGGGGTTGTCACAGATACGCAGTATGTT.

Only a few counts were recorded for this clonotype. The rearrangement links TRBV12-3 or TRBV12-4 to TRBJ1-4, with D uncertain. Trimming cost V 1 base and J 4 bases, with 10 bases left between them. The CDR3 is made up of 15 amino acids. The CDR3 sequence: CASSLGRRINEKLFF. The CDR3 nucleotides read TGTGCCAGCAGTTTAGGGCGGCGGATTAATGAAAAACTGTTTTTT.

The genes are TRBV12-3 or TRBV12-4 and TRBJ2-1, with TRBD2 matching over 13 bases. The junction had 14 bases not matched to a gene; V was cut back by 6 bases and J by 0 bases. The CDR3 contains 20 residues. The CDR3 region is CASRGPGLAGWTSSYNEQFF. The CDR3 DNA sequence: TGTGCCAGCAGGGGGCCGGGACTAGCGGGGTGGACGAGCTCCTACAATGAGCAGTTCTTC.

The sample holds many counts of this clonotype. V gene TRBV4-1 combines with J gene TRBJ2-7; TRBD2 might be the D (6 bases). Trimming took 1 base from V and 5 from J, leaving 9 bases between them. CDR1 is MGHRA, CDR2 YSYEKL, per germline. The CDR3 loop spans 13 amino acids. The CDR3 region has the DNA TGCGCCAGCAGCCAAGTCTGGAGGGACGAGCAGTACTTC. Its translation is CASSQVWRDEQYF.

In its sample, this clonotype is medium-sized. The chain is built from TRBV10-3 and TRBJ2-2, with D perhaps being TRBD1 or TRBD2 (6 bases each). The V gene's germline CDR1 is ENHRY and CDR2 SYGVKD. V gave up 3 bases and J gave up 2 bases, with 13 bases separating them. The CDR3 totals 16 residues. CDR3 amino acids: CAISEIGGRNTGELFF. Written as DNA, the CDR3 is TGTGCCATCAGTGAAATAGGGGGGCGCAACACCGGGGAGCTGTTTTTT.

In its sample, this clonotype was seen a few times. J is TRBJ2-7 and V is TRBV12-3 or TRBV12-4; D is possibly TRBD2 (5 bases). The CDR3 is 14 residues long. Trimming removed 3 bases at V and 3 bases at J, with 12 bases between. The CDR3 sequence is CASSFSGKDYEQYF. CDR3 coding DNA: TGTGCCAGCAGTTTTTCCGGGAAGGACTACGAGCAGTACTTC.

This clonotype was counted between two and nine times. The chain links TRBV6-5 to TRBJ1-3; D is ambiguous. Trimming removed 5 bases from V and 0 bases from J, with 11 bases in between. Germline V gene sequence: CDR1 MNHEY, CDR2 SVGAGI. The CDR3 totals 15 residues. As DNA, the CDR3 is TGTGCCAGCAGTCTCACTTCAGACTCTGGAAACACCATATATTTT. Its protein product is CASSLTSDSGNTIYF.

The chain links TRBV4-1 to TRBJ2-7; D may be TRBD1 (6 bases). This CDR3 comprises 13 residues. V lost 4 bases and J 7 bases, leaving 14 bases between the germline ends. From germline, CDR1 is MGHRA and CDR2 YSYEKL. In nucleotides, the CDR3 is TGCGCCAGCAGCCGAACAGGGTTTGAAGAGCAGTACTTC. Amino acids: CASSRTGFEEQYF.

The rearrangement links TRBV5-1 to TRBJ1-1; tentatively, D is TRBD1 (6 bases). CDR1 and CDR2 from the germline V gene are SGHRS and YFSETQ. Trimming removed 4 bases from V and 3 bases from J, with 13 bases in between. The CDR3 runs to 14 residues. The CDR3 protein is CASSPGQLYTEAFF. In nucleotides, the CDR3 is TGCGCCAGCAGCCCTGGACAGTTGTACACTGAAGCTTTCTTT.

The chain carries TRBV6-2 or TRBV6-3 and TRBJ2-1, with TRBD2 identical over 13 bases. After removal of 6 bases from V and 5 bases from J, the junction contained 7 bases not matched to a gene. In germline, CDR1 is MNHEY, CDR2 SVGEGT. The CDR3 has 16 amino acids. The CDR3 DNA is TGTGCCAGCAGACGACTAGCGGGAGGCCACGACAATGAGCAGTTCTTC. It is translated as CASRRLAGGHDNEQFF.

In its sample, this clonotype ranks as medium-sized (0.01 to 0.1%). The gene calls are TRBV12-3 or TRBV12-4 and TRBJ2-7, with D hard to call. V lost 3 bases and J lost 0, with 6 bases in between. The CDR3 runs to 13 residues. This chain's CDR3 is CASSLSVSYEQYF. For the CDR3, the DNA is TGTGCCAGCAGTTTGTCAGTCTCCTACGAGCAGTACTTC.

The chain carries TRBV7-9 and TRBJ2-5, with D uncertain. The CDR3 runs to 12 residues. From germline, CDR1 is SEHNR and CDR2 FQNEAQ (reference sequence). V lost 5 bases and J 5 bases, leaving 9 bases between the germline ends. CDR3 sequence: CASSLHPETQYF. The CDR3 DNA follows: TGTGCCAGCAGCCTACACCCGGAGACCCAGTACTTC.

This clonotype has a handful of counts. The chain recombines TRBV21-1 with TRBJ2-7; the table's D gene call, TRBD2, was not cross checked with the DNA. TRBV21-1 is labeled a pseudogene. The CDR3 extends over 15 amino acids. This chain's CDR3 is CASSTWTSGPTGQYF. The DNA for the CDR3 is TGTGCCAGCAGCACCTGGACTAGCGGGCCAACGGGGCAGTACTTC.

Within the sample, this clonotype is medium-sized. The J gene is TRBJ2-7, the V gene TRBV28; D gene unclear. Trimming stripped 5 bases from V and 9 bases from J, with 11 bases between. CDR3 length equals 11 residues. CDR1 is MDHEN, CDR2 SYDVKM, per germline. The CDR3 sequence is CASSRRLAQYF. The CDR3 region has the DNA TGTGCCAGCAGTCGCAGACTCGCGCAGTACTTC.

The rearrangement uses TRBV4-1 and TRBJ2-2; D perhaps matches TRBD2 (5 bases). Trimming took off 2 bases at V and 2 bases at J, with 9 bases between the two ends. This CDR3 is built from 15 residues. Germline assignment: CDR1 MGHRA and CDR2 YSYEKL. CDR3 DNA sequence: TGCGCCAGCAGCCAACGAGACTACAACACCGGGGAGCTGTTTTTT. Its translation is CASSQRDYNTGELFF.

The sample holds a few counts of this clonotype. V gene TRBV5-5 combines with J gene TRBJ2-5; D possibly corresponds to TRBD1 (5 bases). The CDR3 covers 14 residues. Germline values: CDR1 SGHKS, CDR2 YYEKEE (reference sequence). Trimming left V 1 base short and J 2 bases short, with 9 bases between. CDR3 sequence reads: CASSLFAGQETQYF. DNA for the CDR3: TGTGCCAGCAGCTTGTTTGCAGGGCAAGAGACCCAGTACTTC.

V is TRBV7-2 and J is TRBJ1-1; no reliable D call. The ends were cut back, 6 bases at V and 1 base at J, with 9 bases in the middle. This CDR3 contains 13 residues. The germline V gene encodes CDR1 SGHTA and CDR2 FQGNSA. The CDR3 reads CASSGLRNTEAFF. DNA of the CDR3: TGTGCCAGCAGTGGACTCCGGAACACTGAAGCTTTCTTT.

This clonotype was seen a few times. The chain has TRBV4-2 and TRBJ1-5; D is ambiguous. The ends were cut back, 0 bases at V and 6 bases at J, with 9 bases in the middle. In germline, CDR1 is LGHNA, CDR2 YNFKEQ. The CDR3 has 14 residues. CDR3 sequence reads: CASSQEWQPQPQHF. The CDR3 bases are TGTGCCAGCAGCCAAGAGTGGCAGCCTCAGCCCCAGCATTTT.

This clonotype was observed many times. The V call is TRBV4-1, the J call TRBJ1-4, with D unresolved. V was shortened by 2 bases and J by 8 bases, with 9 bases between the two germline ends. This CDR3 is built from 13 residues. Germline V gene sequence: CDR1 MGHRA, CDR2 YSYEKL. The CDR3 loop reads CASSQLVFEKLFF. In DNA, the CDR3 is TGCGCCAGCAGCCAACTCGTCTTCGAAAAACTGTTTTTT.

This clonotype was seen ten or more times. V usage is TRBV7-2 and J usage is TRBJ2-1; tentatively, D is TRBD1 (7 bases). CDR1 and CDR2 from the germline V gene are SGHTA and FQGNSA. This CDR3 has 16 amino acids. The V gene lost 5 bases and the J gene lost 7 bases, with 21 bases spanning the gap. In DNA, the CDR3 is TGTGCCAGCAGCGCACGGAGGGGGCTAGTTGTTAATGAGCAGTTCTTC. This encodes CASSARRGLVVNEQFF.

A note on this clonotype: A much larger clone differs by one base, so this may be a read error. The DNA of the CDR3 is TGCGCCGGCAGCACCGAACAGGGCGTATCCTACGAGCAGTACTTC. Translation gives CAGSTEQGVSYEQYF. The J gene is TRBJ2-7, the V gene TRBV4-1; maybe TRBD1 (6 bases). This CDR3 is built from 15 residues. CDR1 and CDR2 (germline): MGHRA, YSYEKL.

A few counts support this clonotype. This rearrangement joins TRBV7-7 to TRBJ2-5; D ambiguous. The CDR3 is 11 amino acids. The germline gives CDR1 SSHAT, CDR2 FNYEAQ (reference sequence). The CDR3 DNA sequence: TGTGCAATATTACCGGGAGAGACCCAGTACTTC. Translation gives CAILPGETQYF. Looking up the rest from reference TRBV7-7 and TRBJ2-5 gives the full variable domain: GAGVSQSPRYKVTKRGQDVTLRCDPISSHATLYWYQQALGQGPEFLTYFNYEAQPDKSGLPSDRFSAERPEGSISTLTIQRTEQRDSAMYRCAILPGETQYFGPGTRLLVL.

This chain joins TRBV20-1 and TRBJ2-7; no clear D. CDR3 length: 14 amino acids. Deletions cut 3 bases from V and 2 bases from J, with 14 bases between. Germline lookup yields CDR1 DFQATT and CDR2 SNEGSKA (reference sequence). In DNA, the CDR3 is TGCAGTGCTAGCCCCTTCCATAAGACCTACGAGCAGTACTTC. Translating it yields CSASPFHKTYEQYF.

The chain combines TRBV11-2 with TRBJ2-7; D unresolved. Trimming left V 1 base short and J 2 bases short, with 12 bases between. This CDR3 contains 15 residues. Germline lookup yields CDR1 SGHAT and CDR2 FQNNGV. The CDR3 loop reads CASSLGILDTYEQYF. Written as DNA, the CDR3 is TGTGCCAGCAGCTTAGGGATCCTCGACACCTACGAGCAGTACTTC.

In this sample, this clonotype turned up a few times. The V call is TRBV6-1, the J call TRBJ2-1; D not certain. V dropped 3 bases and J dropped 0 bases, with 9 bases sitting between them. Germline lookup yields CDR1 MNHNS and CDR2 SASEGT. The CDR3 totals 15 residues. CDR3 amino acids: CASSEQLSSYNEQFF. DNA for the CDR3: TGTGCCAGCAGTGAGCAGTTGAGCTCCTACAATGAGCAGTTCTTC.

The genes are TRBV29-1 and TRBJ2-5, with TRBD2 identical over 9 bases. This CDR3 is 13 amino acids long. Trimming at V came to 6 bases and at J to 7 bases, leaving 9 bases not matched to a gene. Germline V lookup: CDR1 SQVTM, CDR2 ANQGSEA. The CDR3 protein is CSVSLAGLGTQYF. CDR3 nucleotides: TGCAGCGTGTCACTAGCGGGTTTAGGGACCCAGTACTTC. The full variable domain, in which reference TRBV29-1 and TRBJ2-5 provide the parts outside the CDR3, is SAVISQKPSRDICQRGTSLTIQCQVDSQVTMMFWYRQQPGQSLTLIATANQGSEATYESGFVIDKFPISRPNLTFSTLTVSNMSPEDSSIYLCSVSLAGLGTQYFGPGTRLLVL.

The chain links TRBV27 to TRBJ2-1, with D possibly being TRBD2 (6 bases). This CDR3 has 15 amino acids. The germline gives CDR1 MNHEY, CDR2 SMNVEV (reference sequence). Trimming cost V 0 bases and J 10 bases, with 16 bases left between them. The CDR3 region has the DNA TGTGCCAGCAGTTTATCGCTTCCGGGAGCTCACGAGCAGTTCTTC. This codes for CASSLSLPGAHEQFF.